This entry lists 22 T cell receptor beta chains sequenced from one sample in a study of T cell repertoires in cytomegalovirus infection. TCRdb recomputed calls from the reads with MiXCR, one row per CDR3 protein. The table lists about 830,000 distinct CDR3 sequences, 32% of them singletons. These receptors are not linked to any known antigen. The sample here was cultured CD8+ T cells from PBMCs, taken from culture after CMV antigen stimulation. These receptors came from a human donor in good health (CMV status not recorded). Some clones in this sample may be carry-over from other donors' samples.

CDR3: CASSYRLAGEWDTQYF. CDR3 nucleotides: TGTGCCAGCAGCTACCGGCTAGCGGGGGAGTGGGATACGCAGTATTTT. J is TRBJ2-3 and V is TRBV7-9; 10 bases are shared with TRBD2. The ends lost 4 bases at V and 6 bases at J; junction bases unmatched: 10. Germline V gene data show CDR1 as SEHNR and CDR2 as FQNEAQ (reference sequence). This CDR3 is 16 amino acids long. The complete variable domain, with remaining parts taken from reference TRBV7-9 and TRBJ2-3, reads DTGVSQNPRHKITKRGQNVTFRCDPISEHNRLYWYRQTLGQGPEFLTYFQNEAQLEKSRLLSDRFSAERPKGSFSTLEIQRTEQGDSAMYLCASSYRLAGEWDTQYFGPGTRLTVL.

This clonotype occurred once. The chain carries TRBV7-9 and TRBJ1-1; D is undetermined. The CDR3 runs 14 residues. Trimming took 1 base from V and 4 from J, leaving 10 bases between them. Germline-derived CDR1 and CDR2 are SEHNR and FQNEAQ (reference sequence). DNA of the CDR3: TGTGCCAGCAGCTTAGGAGCGAGCGGCACTGAAGCTTTCTTT. Translation: CASSLGASGTEAFF. Full variable domain (outside the CDR3, taken from reference TRBV7-9 and TRBJ1-1): DTGVSQNPRHKITKRGQNVTFRCDPISEHNRLYWYRQTLGQGPEFLTYFQNEAQLEKSRLLSDRFSAERPKGSFSTLEIQRTEQGDSAMYLCASSLGASGTEAFFGQGTRLTVV.

This clonotype was recorded only once. The chain combines TRBV6-2 or TRBV6-3 with TRBJ2-5; possible D gene TRBD1, 6 bases. The germline V and J ends were trimmed by 6 bases and 1 base, with 12 bases remaining between them. Germline CDR1 MNHEY, CDR2 SVGEGT. CDR3 length: 14 residues. In DNA form, the CDR3 reads TGTGCCAGCAGCTGGACAGATTTCCAAGAGACCCAGTACTTC. Amino acid sequence: CASSWTDFQETQYF.

This clonotype appeared many times. The rearrangement uses TRBV4-2 and TRBJ2-5; D unclear. Germline loops: CDR1 LGHNA, CDR2 YNFKEQ. V was trimmed by 1 base and J by 3 bases, leaving 6 bases between them. The CDR3 spans 13 residues. This CDR3 is CASSQVQKETQYF. The CDR3 DNA is TGTGCCAGCAGCCAAGTCCAGAAAGAGACCCAGTACTTC.

The chain uses TRBV19 and TRBJ2-4; 10 nucleotides align to TRBD1. With V trimmed by 6 bases and J by 6 bases, 8 bases remained unmatched. Germline-derived CDR1 and CDR2 are LNHDA and SQIVND (reference sequence). This CDR3 comprises 15 residues. The CDR3 DNA reads TGTGCCAGTAGGTTCGGACAGGGGGGCACAAACATTCAGTACTTC. This sequence encodes CASRFGQGGTNIQYF. Supplemented by reference TRBV19 and TRBJ2-4, the full variable domain reads DGGITQSPKYLFRKEGQNVTLSCEQNLNHDAMYWYRQDPGQGLRLIYYSQIVNDFQKGDIAEGYSVSREKKESFPLTVTSAQKNPTAFYLCASRFGQGGTNIQYFGAGTRLSVL.

This clonotype was seen ten or more times. The CDR3 DNA sequence: TGTGCCAGCAGTTATTTGGGCACAGATACGCAGTATTTT. Translated: CASSYLGTDTQYF. The V gene is TRBV6-5, the J gene TRBJ2-3; D ambiguous. There are 13 residues in the CDR3. The V gene lost 3 bases and the J gene lost 1 base, with 5 bases spanning the gap. Germline V gives CDR1 MNHEY, CDR2 SVGAGI.

The rearrangement uses TRBV6-1 and TRBJ2-3; 7 bases are shared with TRBD1. The germline V gene encodes CDR1 MNHNS and CDR2 SASEGT. The CDR3 is 15 amino acids. The V segment lost 8 bases and the J segment 2 bases; nucleotides outside the gene matches: 10. The CDR3 nucleotides read TGTGCCAGCTCTCCGAGACAGGGTCTCACAGATACGCAGTATTTT. Encoded protein: CASSPRQGLTDTQYF.

This clonotype has a count of ten or more. This chain joins TRBV6-6 and TRBJ1-6; D uncertain. Germline V gives CDR1 MNHNY, CDR2 SVGAGI (reference sequence). The CDR3 covers 19 residues. V was cut by 5 bases and J by 5 bases, with 25 bases left in between. The CDR3 DNA sequence: TGTGCCAGCAGTAGTACGGTGGGAAACCTACTGAGGGATAATTCACCCCTCCACTTT. Its protein is CASSSTVGNLLRDNSPLHF.

This clonotype was observed at least ten times. The V and J genes are TRBV6-1 and TRBJ1-2; no clear D gene. With 3 bases removed from V and 6 bases from J, the gap between germline ends came to 14 bases. The CDR3 is 14 residues long. The germline V gene encodes CDR1 MNHNS and CDR2 SASEGT. CDR3 sequence (DNA): TGTGCCAGCAGTGACGAAGGGCCCGCGAATGGCTACACCTTC. Translating it yields CASSDEGPANGYTF.

This clonotype was seen a few times. The chain links TRBV5-5 to TRBJ1-5; TRBD1 is a possible D gene (6 bases). Germline V gene lookup returns CDR1 SGHKS and CDR2 YYEKEE (reference sequence). The length of the CDR3 is 17 residues. Between the trimmed V and J ends, which lost 0 bases and 0 bases, there was a span of 13 bases. CDR3 bases: TGTGCCAGCAGCTTGGATCCATGGGACATTAGCAATCAGCCCCAGCATTTT. Protein: CASSLDPWDISNQPQHF.

This clonotype was observed a handful of times. J is TRBJ1-5 and V is TRBV12-3 or TRBV12-4, with 7 nucleotides matching TRBD1. The V and J ends lost 3 bases and 0 bases, in that order; junction bases with no gene match: 8. This CDR3 region has 17 residues. The CDR3 DNA follows: TGTGCCAGCAGTTTTGGAACGGGGACAGTTAGCAATCAGCCCCAGCATTTT. Protein sequence: CASSFGTGTVSNQPQHF.

This clonotype appeared a few times. The V and J genes are TRBV10-3 and TRBJ1-2; 9 bases are shared with TRBD1. The CDR3 runs 11 residues. Trimming removed 9 bases from V and 6 bases from J; junction bases left unmatched: 2. From germline, CDR1 is ENHRY and CDR2 SYGVKD. CDR3 sequence reads: CAIRQGDGYTF. CDR3 nucleotide sequence: TGTGCCATACGACAGGGGGATGGCTACACCTTC.

This clonotype has only a few counts. This sequence joins TRBV7-6 and TRBJ2-4; D remains ambiguous. CDR3 size: 13 residues. Trimming pared 1 base from V and 7 bases from J, leaving 8 bases between. The germline V gene has CDR1 SGHVS and CDR2 FNYEAQ. CDR3 nucleotide sequence: TGTGCCAGCAGCTTAGTGACACCCAACATTCAGTACTTC. It codes for CASSLVTPNIQYF.

The chain joins TRBV28 to TRBJ2-5, with a tentative D call TRBD2 (5 bases). Germline V lookup: CDR1 MDHEN, CDR2 SYDVKM. Trimming pared 3 bases from V and 3 bases from J, leaving 11 bases between. The CDR3 is 14 amino acids. For the CDR3, the DNA is TGTGCCAGCAGTTTCCCGAGAGGGAAAGAGACCCAGTACTTC. It encodes CASSFPRGKETQYF. Full variable domain (missing parts from reference TRBV28 and TRBJ2-5): DVKVTQSSRYLVKRTGEKVFLECVQDMDHENMFWYRQDPGLGLRLIYFSYDVKMKEKGDIPEGYSVSREKKERFSLILESASTNQTSMYLCASSFPRGKETQYFGPGTRLLVL.

This clonotype came up a few times. The gene calls are TRBV6-2 or TRBV6-3 and TRBJ1-1, with TRBD1 matching 7 bases. Germline values: CDR1 MNHEY, CDR2 SVGEGT. This CDR3 has 13 residues. The V gene end was trimmed by 5 bases and the J gene end by 10 bases; junction bases not matched to a gene: 10. This CDR3 is CASSTGDGTGAFF. CDR3 nucleotide sequence: TGTGCCAGCAGTACAGGGGATGGGACCGGAGCTTTCTTT.

The V gene is TRBV5-1, the J gene TRBJ2-7, with 7 positions matching TRBD1. V shed 2 bases and J 2 bases; nucleotides not matched to a gene: 13. Germline CDR1 SGHRS, CDR2 YFSETQ. This CDR3 is 17 amino acids long. As DNA, the CDR3 is TGCGCCAGCAGCTTACCGACAGGGTTCCCCTCACCCTACGAGCAGTACTTC. Protein sequence: CASSLPTGFPSPYEQYF.

This clonotype was counted a few times. The rearrangement uses TRBV20-1 and TRBJ1-1; D possibly corresponds to TRBD1 (6 bases). CDR1 DFQATT and CDR2 SNEGSKA come from the germline V gene (reference sequence). The CDR3 spans 14 residues. Trimming stripped 6 bases from V and 2 bases from J, with 16 bases between. This CDR3 is CSAKPGALNTEAFF. CDR3 DNA sequence: TGCAGTGCAAAGCCAGGGGCGCTAAACACTGAAGCTTTCTTT.

The chain couples TRBV28 to TRBJ2-1, with no clear D. Germline V gene sequence: CDR1 MDHEN, CDR2 SYDVKM. The CDR3 totals 14 residues. The V end was cut by 2 bases, the J end by 4 bases, with 9 bases between. This chain's CDR3 is CASSLRRQYNEQFF. CDR3 bases: TGTGCCAGCAGTTTAAGGCGGCAATACAATGAGCAGTTCTTC.

The chain joins TRBV28 to TRBJ1-1, with D hard to call. The CDR3 runs 14 residues. The V end lost 5 bases, the J end lost 5 bases, and 15 bases lay between the germline ends. CDR1 and CDR2 (germline): MDHEN, SYDVKM. In nucleotides, the CDR3 is TGTGCCAGCAGTAGGACCAGGTATAGGACTGAAGCTTTCTTT. It yields the protein CASSRTRYRTEAFF.

The V and J genes are TRBV6-1 and TRBJ1-2; D is perhaps TRBD1 (5 bases). This CDR3 is 16 amino acids long. Germline V lookup: CDR1 MNHNS, CDR2 SASEGT. V gave up 6 bases and J gave up 0 bases, with 17 bases separating them. DNA of the CDR3: TGTGCCAGCAGATATTTGGGGGGACGGACTAACTATGGCTACACCTTC. This gives the protein CASRYLGGRTNYGYTF.

This clonotype appeared a few times. The CDR3 coding sequence is TGTGCCAGCAGCTTTATCCCGGGACAGGGGCCTCCCGAGCAGTACTTC. Amino acid sequence: CASSFIPGQGPPEQYF. V and J are TRBV7-2 and TRBJ2-7; 10 bases agree with TRBD1. CDR1 and CDR2 (germline): SGHTA, FQGNSA. Trimming cost V 3 bases and J 6 bases; bases outside gene matches: 11. The CDR3 contains 16 residues.

This clonotype was seen a handful of times. The chain employs TRBV7-9 and TRBJ2-6; D not resolved. The germline V gene has CDR1 SEHNR and CDR2 FQNEAQ (reference sequence). The CDR3 runs to 15 residues. The germline V and J ends were trimmed by 3 bases and 2 bases, with 8 bases remaining between them. In DNA, the CDR3 is TGTGCCAGCAGCTTTCAAGGCCCTGGGGCCAACGTCCTGACTTTC. It encodes CASSFQGPGANVLTF.